One T cell receptor (beta chain) is described in this entry. Its cognate antigen is unknown. Trimming removed 3 bases from V and 5 bases from J, with 11 bases in between. Germline loops: CDR1 LNHDA, CDR2 SQIVND (reference sequence). This CDR3 has 14 amino acids. RNA transcripts were the template for amplifying TCR beta CDR3 regions. A set of HTBI primers served as the primers for a first-round RT-PCR of the TCR CDR3. TCRdb called the multiplex PCR reads again in MiXCR, with one record for every CDR3 protein. The profile covers about 160,000 distinct CDR3 sequences, with 8% to 9.5% appearing a single time and more than 20% taken by the ten largest. The data originate from a study of T cells in Graves' hyperthyroidism and ophthalmopathy. Broader study findings: Blood also carried most thyroid clonotypes expanded above 0.001.

Sequenced material: blood. The genes are TRBV19 and TRBJ2-1; a weak D match, TRBD2 (6 bases). The sequence was obtained from a woman aged 18-29 years with Graves' hyperthyroidism that later progressed to Graves' ophthalmopathy. The CDR3: CASSMWGGHNEQFF. Here the CDR3 DNA reads TGTGCCAGTAGTATGTGGGGAGGCCACAATGAGCAGTTCTTC. Looking up the rest from reference TRBV19 and TRBJ2-1 gives the full variable domain: DGGITQSPKYLFRKEGQNVTLSCEQNLNHDAMYWYRQDPGQGLRLIYYSQIVNDFQKGDIAEGYSVSREKKESFPLTVTSAQKNPTAFYLCASSMWGGHNEQFFGPGTRLTVL.